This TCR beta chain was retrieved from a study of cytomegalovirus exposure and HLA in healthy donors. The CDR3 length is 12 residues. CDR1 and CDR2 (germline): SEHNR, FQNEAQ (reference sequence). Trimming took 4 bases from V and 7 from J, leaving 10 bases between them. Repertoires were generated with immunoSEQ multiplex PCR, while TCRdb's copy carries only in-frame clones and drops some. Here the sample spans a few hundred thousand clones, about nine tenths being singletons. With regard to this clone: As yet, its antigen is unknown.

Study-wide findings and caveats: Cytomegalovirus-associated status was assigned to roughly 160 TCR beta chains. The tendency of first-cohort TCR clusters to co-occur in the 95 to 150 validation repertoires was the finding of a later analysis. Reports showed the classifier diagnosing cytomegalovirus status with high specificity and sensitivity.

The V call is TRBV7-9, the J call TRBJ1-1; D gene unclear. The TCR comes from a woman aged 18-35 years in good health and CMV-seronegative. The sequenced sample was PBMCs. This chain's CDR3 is CASSSTSLEAFF. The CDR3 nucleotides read TGTGCCAGCAGCTCCACTTCCCTTGAAGCTTTCTTT. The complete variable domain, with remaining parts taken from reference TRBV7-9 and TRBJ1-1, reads DTGVSQNPRHKITKRGQNVTFRCDPISEHNRLYWYRQTLGQGPEFLTYFQNEAQLEKSRLLSDRFSAERPKGSFSTLEIQRTEQGDSAMYLCASSSTSLEAFFGQGTRLTVV.